This T cell receptor beta chain is drawn from a study of OX40 agonist ivuxolimab in advanced cancers. Whole-study context: The patients got ivuxolimab, which is an agonistic anti-OX40 (CD134) antibody. The study reported partial responses in three patients: one hepatocellular carcinoma, two cutaneous melanoma.

The sampling schedule covered blood at baseline, cycle 4 day 1, and cycle 7 day 1. V shed 8 bases, J shed 2 bases, and the junction held 6 bases outside the gene matches. Germline V gene lookup returns CDR1 MDHEN and CDR2 SYDVKM. The CDR3 extends over 14 amino acids. Sequencing used immunoSEQ multiplex PCR; TCRdb keeps in-frame clones, though not all of them. The sample shows approximately 72,000 clones, around 90% of them seen only once. The TCR comes from an adult with an advanced solid tumor such as melanoma, head and neck, liver or kidney cancer. The chain carries TRBV28 and TRBJ2-7, with 10 bases matching TRBD1. Specimen: CD4+ or CD8+ T cells sorted from blood, collected in a trial of the OX40 agonist ivuxolimab. The DNA for the CDR3 is TGTGCCAGCTCGACAGGGGGCTCAACCTACGAGCAGTACTTC. This gives the protein CASSTGGSTYEQYF.